This T cell receptor beta chain is drawn from a study of T cells in Graves' hyperthyroidism and ophthalmopathy. Study-level findings and limits: Appearing also in blood were most of the thyroid clonotypes expanded above 0.001.

As for this clonotype: What it binds is unknown. An end of the junction does not agree with germline; a read error may underlie this.

Germline V CDR1 and CDR2: ENHRY, SYGVKD. CDR3 size: 10 residues. Exclusion of patients followed from uncontrolled infection, other autoimmune disease, pregnancy or lactation. Using RNA transcripts as the source, TCR beta CDR3 regions were amplified. First-round RT-PCR of the TCR CDR3 relied on the HTBI primer set. TCRdb used MiXCR to reprocess the multiplex PCR reads, holding one entry per CDR3 protein. In the table there are a few hundred thousand distinct CDR3 sequences, 40% to 50% of which are singletons. The sequence was collected from an adult woman with Graves' disease, either hyperthyroidism or ophthalmopathy (not recorded which). Material: peripheral blood or thyroid tissue (not recorded which). This chain connects TRBV10-3 to TRBJ2-7; a possible D gene is TRBD2 (6 bases). CDR3 protein: CAIKGTERDF. The CDR3 DNA reads TGTGCCATCAAGGGGACGGAGCGGGACTTC.